This T cell receptor (beta chain) was retrieved from a study of control samples from healthy donors and cancer patients. Regarding this clone: The limits of the CDR3 on the DNA are not certain, so only TCRdb's listed CDR3 is given.

From its first to its last residue, the CDR3 has 16 amino acids. The germline V gene encodes CDR1 LNHNV and CDR2 YYDKDF (reference sequence). Method: immunoSEQ multiplex PCR; TCRdb's copy keeps in-frame clones and lacks some. Counted here are about 270,000 clones, approximately 80% occurring once; the ten biggest clones make up 13%. The source material was PBMCs. This clonotype was sampled from a woman in her sixties or seventies with lung cancer. J is TRBJ1-5 and V is TRBV15. The CDR3 region is CATSRGGRGAISPSIF.